This T cell receptor beta chain was retrieved from a study of cytomegalovirus exposure and HLA in healthy donors. As for this clone: What it binds is unknown.

Study-level findings and limits: Later analysis demonstrated an association between a missense DCLRE1C variant and TCR beta V- and J-gene trimming.

PCR employed 60 Vbeta and 13 Jbeta primers. Assay used: immunoSEQ multiplex PCR; TCRdb lists only in-frame clones, some missing. The profile shows roughly 150,000 clones, 70% to 90% of them singletons. The germline CDR1 and CDR2 sequences are LGHNT and FRNRAP. V gave up 2 bases and J gave up 2 bases; unmatched junction bases: 12. The CDR3 is made up of 17 amino acids. Source material: PBMCs. The V gene is TRBV12-5, the J gene TRBJ2-7; 7 nucleotides match TRBD1. This TCR was recovered from a woman under 30 in good health and CMV-seronegative. The CDR3 DNA sequence: TGTGCTAGTGGTTTGCCTAACAGGGGACCTCCTACCTACGAGCAGTACTTC. Amino acid sequence: CASGLPNRGPPTYEQYF. Looking up the rest from reference TRBV12-5 and TRBJ2-7 gives the full variable domain: DARVTQTPRHKVTEMGQEVTMRCQPILGHNTVFWYRQTMMQGLELLAYFRNRAPLDDSGMPKDRFSAEMPDATLATLKIQPSEPRDSAVYFCASGLPNRGPPTYEQYFGPGTRLTVT.